A selection of T cell receptor beta chains follows, all from one sample in a study of post-analysis software for immune sequencing data. In TCRdb, the PCR reads were re-called with MiXCR into one record per CDR3 protein. Among roughly 870,000 distinct CDR3 sequences listed, around 50% were seen once. What was sequenced was blood. These receptor sequences come from a girl aged 10 to 17 with multiple sclerosis. CDR3s include the opening cysteine and the closing phenylalanine or tryptophan. The order of the fields is CDR3 DNA, CDR3 protein, clone size, J gene, D gene, V gene. The D gene is left open where the match is weak. The size entry is marked missing in some rows and otherwise reads once, few, many or a size class.

CDR3nt: TGTGCCAGCAGCCCACCGGCAGGGGGCAGGGCAGATACGCAGTATTTT
CDR3aa: CASSPPAGGRADTQYF
abundance: -
j_gene: TRBJ2-3
d_gene: TRBD1
v_gene: TRBV7-9

CDR3nt: TGCGCCAGCAGCCAAGGTGCCGGGACAGGCTACGAGCAGTACTTC
CDR3aa: CASSQGAGTGYEQYF
abundance: once
j_gene: TRBJ2-7
d_gene: TRBD1
v_gene: TRBV4-1

CDR3nt: TGCGCCAGCAGCTTGGCTTGGGGGCGCGACACTGAAGCTTTCTTT
CDR3aa: CASSLAWGRDTEAFF
abundance: few
j_gene: TRBJ1-1
d_gene: -
v_gene: TRBV5-1

CDR3nt: TGTGCCAGCTGTAGGGACGGCGGGAGGAGACTCTACGAGCAGTACTTC
CDR3aa: CASCRDGGRRLYEQYF
abundance: -
j_gene: TRBJ2-7
d_gene: TRBD2
v_gene: TRBV6-2/TRBV6-3

CDR3nt: TGTGCCAGCATACAGAGACTAGCGGGCGGTTACGCGAACACCGGGGAGCTGTTTTTT
CDR3aa: CASIQRLAGGYANTGELFF
abundance: -
j_gene: TRBJ2-2
d_gene: TRBD2
v_gene: TRBV7-9

CDR3nt: TGTGCCAGCAGTGCTGGCGGGAGCGCCGATACGCAGTATTTT
CDR3aa: CASSAGGSADTQYF
abundance: -
j_gene: TRBJ2-3
d_gene: TRBD2
v_gene: TRBV6-4

CDR3nt: TGTGCCAGCAGCGTAGGTCCTGGTCCGGAGCAGTACTTC
CDR3aa: CASSVGPGPEQYF
abundance: -
j_gene: TRBJ2-5
d_gene: -
v_gene: TRBV9

CDR3nt: TGCAGCGTTGCGAGGGGCCATGCGGTAGCTTTCTTT
CDR3aa: CSVARGHAVAFF
abundance: -
j_gene: TRBJ1-1
d_gene: -
v_gene: TRBV29-1

CDR3nt: TGTGCCAGCAGTTCCCCCCAGCGGGAGGGACCCGAGACCCAGTACTTC
CDR3aa: CASSSPQREGPETQYF
abundance: -
j_gene: TRBJ2-5
d_gene: TRBD2
v_gene: TRBV28

CDR3nt: TGCGCCAGCAGCCCGGACGGGACGGCCTACCCACCCTACGAGCAGTACTTC
CDR3aa: CASSPDGTAYPPYEQYF
abundance: -
j_gene: TRBJ2-7
d_gene: -
v_gene: TRBV5-1